The clone carrying this T cell receptor (beta chain) was observed a handful of times. No antigen is known for it. These data belong to a study of human T cells and chemical hapten exposure. Background on the study: Per-sample TCR yield variation was attributed mainly to small pooled library volume differences. Findings of the study overall: No shift was seen in TCRs above 1 in 1000 frequency with DPC sensitization.

Library preparation tagged each individual cDNA molecule with a unique molecular identifier. Original processing notes: A typical sample had 100,000 or so TCRs, with about 23,224 to 750,000 overall. MiXCR, run by TCRdb on the 5' RACE reads, gives a single entry per CDR3 protein. The authors' filters were not applied to this entry. The sample contains 75,000 or so distinct CDR3 sequences, about a sixth of which appear only once. It was unfractionated whole blood from which total RNA was extracted. This TCR was sampled from a female donor in good health.

For the CDR3, the DNA is TGCGCCAGCAGCCCAGGGACAGGTCAACCTGGAGCTTTCTTT. As protein: CASSPGTGQPGAFF. The chain uses TRBV5-1 and TRBJ1-1; 8 nucleotides align to TRBD1. The CDR3 is 14 residues long. Germline values: CDR1 SGHRS, CDR2 YFSETQ. The J segment lost 10 bases and the V segment lost 4 bases, leaving 12 bases of the junction unmatched.